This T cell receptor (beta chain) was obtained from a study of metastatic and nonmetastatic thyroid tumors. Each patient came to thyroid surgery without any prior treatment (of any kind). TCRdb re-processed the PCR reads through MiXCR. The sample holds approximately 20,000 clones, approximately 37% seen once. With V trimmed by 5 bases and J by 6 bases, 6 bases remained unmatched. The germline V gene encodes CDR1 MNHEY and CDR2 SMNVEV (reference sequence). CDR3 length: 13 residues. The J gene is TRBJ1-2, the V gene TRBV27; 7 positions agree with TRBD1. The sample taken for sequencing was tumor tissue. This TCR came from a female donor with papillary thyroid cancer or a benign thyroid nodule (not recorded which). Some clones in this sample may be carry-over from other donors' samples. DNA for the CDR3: TGTGCCAGCAGTCCGTTGCAGGGGGATGGCTACACCTTC. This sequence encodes CASSPLQGDGYTF.